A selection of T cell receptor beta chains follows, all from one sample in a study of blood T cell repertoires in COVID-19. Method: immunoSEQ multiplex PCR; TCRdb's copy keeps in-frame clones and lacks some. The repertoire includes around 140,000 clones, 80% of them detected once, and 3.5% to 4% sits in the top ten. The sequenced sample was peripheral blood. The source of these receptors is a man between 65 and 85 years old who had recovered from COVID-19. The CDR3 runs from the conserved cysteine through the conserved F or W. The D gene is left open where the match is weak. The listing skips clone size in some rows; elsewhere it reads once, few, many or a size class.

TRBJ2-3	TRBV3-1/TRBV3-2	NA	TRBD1	TGTGCCAGCAGCCTTGCAGGGGACAGGACAGATACGCAGTATTTT	CASSLAGDRTDTQYF
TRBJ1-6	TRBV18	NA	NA	TGTGCCAGCTCACAGGGGTCTTATAATTCACCCCTCCACTTT	CASSQGSYNSPLHF
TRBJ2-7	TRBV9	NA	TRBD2	TGTGCCAGCAGCGTTAGCGGGGTAAACTACGAGCAGTACTTC	CASSVSGVNYEQYF
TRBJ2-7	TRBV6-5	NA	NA	TGTGCCAGCAGTTACGGTCATGGGGGGTCCGAGCAGTACTTC	CASSYGHGGSEQYF
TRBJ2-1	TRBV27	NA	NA	TGTGCCAGCAGACGGCGGTCCTACAATGAGCAGTTCTTC	CASRRRSYNEQFF
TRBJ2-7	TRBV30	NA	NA	TGTGCCTGGAGTGAGGGGGTAGGCGAGCAGTACTTC	CAWSEGVGEQYF
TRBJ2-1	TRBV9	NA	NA	TGTGCCAGCAGCGGATCACAGGGTATCAATGAGCAGTTCTTC	CASSGSQGINEQFF
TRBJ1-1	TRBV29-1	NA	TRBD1	TGCAGCGTATTACAGGGGATTATTACTGAAGCTTTCTTT	CSVLQGIITEAFF
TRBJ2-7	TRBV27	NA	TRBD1	TGTGCCAGCAGTACCCGGGGACAGGGAGTAAGGTACGAGCAGTACTTC	CASSTRGQGVRYEQYF
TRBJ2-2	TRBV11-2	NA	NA	TGTGCCAGCAGCTTAGACAGGTCCACCGGGGAGCTGTTTTTT	CASSLDRSTGELFF
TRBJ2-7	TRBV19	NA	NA	TGTGCCAGTAGTCCGGGAGTTCTCTACGAGCAGTACTTC	CASSPGVLYEQYF
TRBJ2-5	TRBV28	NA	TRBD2	TGTGCCAGCAGCCCCCGGCGGGAGTCTGGGCAAGAGACCCAGTACTTC	CASSPRRESGQETQYF
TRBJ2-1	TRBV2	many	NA	TGTGCCGGTGTAGCGGAGTCCCCCAACAATGAGCAGTTCTTC	CAGVAESPNNEQFF
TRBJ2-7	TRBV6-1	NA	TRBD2	TGTGCCAGCAGTGAAGCACTAGCGGGGTACTACGAGCAGTACTTC	CASSEALAGYYEQYF
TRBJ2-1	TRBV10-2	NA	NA	TGCGCCAGCAGTGTGGGCGGGATCTACAATGAGCAGTTCTTC	CASSVGGIYNEQFF
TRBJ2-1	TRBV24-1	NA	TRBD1	TGTGCCACCAGTGATTCAGTGGGACAGGGGGCGTTGGATGAGCAGTTCTTC	CATSDSVGQGALDEQFF
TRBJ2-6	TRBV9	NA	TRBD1	TGTGCCAGCAGCGATACAGGGGAGCCTGGGGCCAACGTCCTGACTTTC	CASSDTGEPGANVLTF
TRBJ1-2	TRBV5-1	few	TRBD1	TGCGCCAGCAGAGATACAGGGGTTGGCTACACCTTC	CASRDTGVGYTF
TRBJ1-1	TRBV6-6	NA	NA	TGTGCGACCCTTGTCCCCTCGGAGGGTGAAGCTTTCTTT	CATLVPSEGEAFF
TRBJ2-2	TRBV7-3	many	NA	TGTGCCAGCAGCTTAGTAGCAGACGCGAACACCGGGGAGCTGTTTTTT	CASSLVADANTGELFF
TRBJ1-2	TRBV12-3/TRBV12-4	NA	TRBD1	TGTGCCACCCAGGACAGGGGATCTGGCTACACCTTC	CATQDRGSGYTF
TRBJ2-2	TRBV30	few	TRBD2	TGTGCCTGGCTCCCCTGGAGGACTAGCGGGGTCGGCACCGGGGAGCTGTTTTTT	CAWLPWRTSGVGTGELFF
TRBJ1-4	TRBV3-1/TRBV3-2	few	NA	TGTGCCAGCAGCCCGCCATCAGGGCCTGGGGGGACTAATGAAAAACTGTTTTTT	CASSPPSGPGGTNEKLFF
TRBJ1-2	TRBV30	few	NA	TGTGCCTGGAGCCGGCGGAGGGTGGGCTATGGCTACACCTTC	CAWSRRRVGYGYTF
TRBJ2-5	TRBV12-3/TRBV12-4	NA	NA	TGTGCCAGCAGTTCCCCGCGGGGAAAGGCCCAGTACTTC	CASSSPRGKAQYF
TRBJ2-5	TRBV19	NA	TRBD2	TGTGCCAGTAGTATAGTGGCTAGCGGGTACCAAGAGACCCAGTACTTC	CASSIVASGYQETQYF
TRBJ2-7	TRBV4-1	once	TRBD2	TGCGCCAGCAGCCAAGATGGCGGGGGTTTAGGCGAGCAGTACTTC	CASSQDGGGLGEQYF
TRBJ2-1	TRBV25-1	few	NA	TGTGCCAGCAGTGAATCTAGATCTGTCGATGAGCAGTTCTTC	CASSESRSVDEQFF
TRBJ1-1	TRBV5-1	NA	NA	TGCGCCAGCAGCTTGGGCGCGGGGATCGGCACTGAAGCTTTCTTT	CASSLGAGIGTEAFF
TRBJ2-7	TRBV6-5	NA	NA	TGTGCCAGCAGTAGAGGGCCCAGCTACGAGCAGTACTTC	CASSRGPSYEQYF
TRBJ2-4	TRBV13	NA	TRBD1	TGTGCCAGCACCTACTCGGACCGAGGGACAGGACCAGCCAAAAACATTCAGTACTTC	CASTYSDRGTGPAKNIQYF
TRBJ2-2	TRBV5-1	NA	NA	TGCGCCAGCAGCTTGGCCGGTGAGCACGCGAACACCGGGGAGCTGTTTTTT	CASSLAGEHANTGELFF
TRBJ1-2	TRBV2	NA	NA	TGTGCCAGCGAGGATTTGAACTATGGCTACACCTTC	CASEDLNYGYTF
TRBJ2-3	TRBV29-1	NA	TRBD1	TGCAGCGTCCCCGGGACAGGAGCAGATACGCAGTATTTT	CSVPGTGADTQYF
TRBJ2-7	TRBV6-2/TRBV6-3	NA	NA	TGTGCCAGCAGTTATGGTCAGTTCTACGAGCAGTACTTC	CASSYGQFYEQYF
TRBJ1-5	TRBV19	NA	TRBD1	TGTGCCAGTAGTTGGGACAGTTATAGCAATCAGCCCCAGCATTTT	CASSWDSYSNQPQHF
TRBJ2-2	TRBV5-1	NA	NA	TGCGCCAGCAGCTTGCTATCGGCGAACACCGGGGAGCTGTTTTTT	CASSLLSANTGELFF
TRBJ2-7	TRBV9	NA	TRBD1	TGTGCCAGCAGCGTCGGGACAGGGGGCCTCTACGAGCAGTACTTC	CASSVGTGGLYEQYF
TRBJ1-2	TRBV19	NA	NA	TGTGCCAGTAGTACAAATGGACATACGAACTATGGCTACACCTTC	CASSTNGHTNYGYTF
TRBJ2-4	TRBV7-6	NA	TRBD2	TGTGCCAGCAGCCTTCCAGCGGGGCTAGCCAAAAACATTCAGTACTTC	CASSLPAGLAKNIQYF
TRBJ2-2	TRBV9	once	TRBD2	TGTGCCAGCAGCCCTACTGTAGCGGGAGGGGGCACCGGGGAGCTGTTTTTT	CASSPTVAGGGTGELFF
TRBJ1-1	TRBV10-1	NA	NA	TGCGCCACCAGCCCAGGGCTGGGGGGGACTGAAGCTTTCTTT	CATSPGLGGTEAFF
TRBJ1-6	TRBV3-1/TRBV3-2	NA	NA	TGTGCCAGCAGCTACCTTGGCAATTCACCCCTCCACTTT	CASSYLGNSPLHF
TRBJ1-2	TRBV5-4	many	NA	TGTGCCAGCAGCTTATGGACAGTAAATGGCTACACCTTC	CASSLWTVNGYTF
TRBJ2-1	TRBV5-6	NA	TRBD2	TGTGCCAGTACCTCCCTAGGCGCAGCGGGAGGTCTTCATGAGCAGTTCTTC	CASTSLGAAGGLHEQFF
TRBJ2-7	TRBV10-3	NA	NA	TGTGCCACCATGACTAGAAGTGACGAGCAGTACTTC	CATMTRSDEQYF
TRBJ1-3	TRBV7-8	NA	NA	TGTGCCAGCATGCAGGGATCTGGAAACACCATATATTTT	CASMQGSGNTIYF
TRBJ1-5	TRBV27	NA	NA	TGTGCCAGCAGTTTTGGAGGCCAGCCCCAGCATTTT	CASSFGGQPQHF
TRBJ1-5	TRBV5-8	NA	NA	TGTGCCAGCAACCGGGAGAGGGTTTGGGCTCAGCCCCAGCATTTT	CASNRERVWAQPQHF
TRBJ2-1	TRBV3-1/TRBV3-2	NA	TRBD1	TGTGCCAGCAGCCTTTCCGGGACAGCTCGCAATGAGCAGTTCTTC	CASSLSGTARNEQFF
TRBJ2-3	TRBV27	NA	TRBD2	TGTGCCAGCAGTTATTTTGGGCTAGCGGGAGGAGGGGGAGGCACAGATACGCAGTATTTT	CASSYFGLAGGGGGTDTQYF
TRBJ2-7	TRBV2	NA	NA	TGTGCCAGCAGTCCCTCCCACGGTCTGAACTCCTACGAGCAGTACTTC	CASSPSHGLNSYEQYF